This T cell receptor beta chain came from a study of OX40 agonist ivuxolimab in advanced cancers. Study-wide points: Low levels of normalized T-cell clonal expansion also appeared in some nonresponders. In CD8+ T cells, expanded clones were on average more numerous than in CD4+. Partial responders at 0.1-3.0 mg/kg showed near-lowest clonal expansion.

V shed 3 bases, J shed 7 bases, and the junction held 6 bases outside the gene matches. The germline V gene has CDR1 SGHTA and CDR2 FQGTGA. The CDR3 length is 13 residues. Sequencing used immunoSEQ multiplex PCR; TCRdb keeps in-frame clones, though not all of them. The table lists about 150,000 clones, over 75% of them singletons. Details on this clone: Its antigen is as yet unknown.

The sequenced sample was CD4+ or CD8+ T cells sorted from blood, obtained in a trial of the OX40 agonist ivuxolimab. This chain joins TRBV7-3 and TRBJ2-7; 7 nucleotides agree with TRBD2. This receptor was taken from an adult with an advanced solid tumor such as melanoma, head and neck, liver or kidney cancer. CDR3 nucleotides: TGTGCCAGCAGCTTCGCTAGCGGTTCAGAGCAGTACTTC. Its translation: CASSFASGSEQYF.